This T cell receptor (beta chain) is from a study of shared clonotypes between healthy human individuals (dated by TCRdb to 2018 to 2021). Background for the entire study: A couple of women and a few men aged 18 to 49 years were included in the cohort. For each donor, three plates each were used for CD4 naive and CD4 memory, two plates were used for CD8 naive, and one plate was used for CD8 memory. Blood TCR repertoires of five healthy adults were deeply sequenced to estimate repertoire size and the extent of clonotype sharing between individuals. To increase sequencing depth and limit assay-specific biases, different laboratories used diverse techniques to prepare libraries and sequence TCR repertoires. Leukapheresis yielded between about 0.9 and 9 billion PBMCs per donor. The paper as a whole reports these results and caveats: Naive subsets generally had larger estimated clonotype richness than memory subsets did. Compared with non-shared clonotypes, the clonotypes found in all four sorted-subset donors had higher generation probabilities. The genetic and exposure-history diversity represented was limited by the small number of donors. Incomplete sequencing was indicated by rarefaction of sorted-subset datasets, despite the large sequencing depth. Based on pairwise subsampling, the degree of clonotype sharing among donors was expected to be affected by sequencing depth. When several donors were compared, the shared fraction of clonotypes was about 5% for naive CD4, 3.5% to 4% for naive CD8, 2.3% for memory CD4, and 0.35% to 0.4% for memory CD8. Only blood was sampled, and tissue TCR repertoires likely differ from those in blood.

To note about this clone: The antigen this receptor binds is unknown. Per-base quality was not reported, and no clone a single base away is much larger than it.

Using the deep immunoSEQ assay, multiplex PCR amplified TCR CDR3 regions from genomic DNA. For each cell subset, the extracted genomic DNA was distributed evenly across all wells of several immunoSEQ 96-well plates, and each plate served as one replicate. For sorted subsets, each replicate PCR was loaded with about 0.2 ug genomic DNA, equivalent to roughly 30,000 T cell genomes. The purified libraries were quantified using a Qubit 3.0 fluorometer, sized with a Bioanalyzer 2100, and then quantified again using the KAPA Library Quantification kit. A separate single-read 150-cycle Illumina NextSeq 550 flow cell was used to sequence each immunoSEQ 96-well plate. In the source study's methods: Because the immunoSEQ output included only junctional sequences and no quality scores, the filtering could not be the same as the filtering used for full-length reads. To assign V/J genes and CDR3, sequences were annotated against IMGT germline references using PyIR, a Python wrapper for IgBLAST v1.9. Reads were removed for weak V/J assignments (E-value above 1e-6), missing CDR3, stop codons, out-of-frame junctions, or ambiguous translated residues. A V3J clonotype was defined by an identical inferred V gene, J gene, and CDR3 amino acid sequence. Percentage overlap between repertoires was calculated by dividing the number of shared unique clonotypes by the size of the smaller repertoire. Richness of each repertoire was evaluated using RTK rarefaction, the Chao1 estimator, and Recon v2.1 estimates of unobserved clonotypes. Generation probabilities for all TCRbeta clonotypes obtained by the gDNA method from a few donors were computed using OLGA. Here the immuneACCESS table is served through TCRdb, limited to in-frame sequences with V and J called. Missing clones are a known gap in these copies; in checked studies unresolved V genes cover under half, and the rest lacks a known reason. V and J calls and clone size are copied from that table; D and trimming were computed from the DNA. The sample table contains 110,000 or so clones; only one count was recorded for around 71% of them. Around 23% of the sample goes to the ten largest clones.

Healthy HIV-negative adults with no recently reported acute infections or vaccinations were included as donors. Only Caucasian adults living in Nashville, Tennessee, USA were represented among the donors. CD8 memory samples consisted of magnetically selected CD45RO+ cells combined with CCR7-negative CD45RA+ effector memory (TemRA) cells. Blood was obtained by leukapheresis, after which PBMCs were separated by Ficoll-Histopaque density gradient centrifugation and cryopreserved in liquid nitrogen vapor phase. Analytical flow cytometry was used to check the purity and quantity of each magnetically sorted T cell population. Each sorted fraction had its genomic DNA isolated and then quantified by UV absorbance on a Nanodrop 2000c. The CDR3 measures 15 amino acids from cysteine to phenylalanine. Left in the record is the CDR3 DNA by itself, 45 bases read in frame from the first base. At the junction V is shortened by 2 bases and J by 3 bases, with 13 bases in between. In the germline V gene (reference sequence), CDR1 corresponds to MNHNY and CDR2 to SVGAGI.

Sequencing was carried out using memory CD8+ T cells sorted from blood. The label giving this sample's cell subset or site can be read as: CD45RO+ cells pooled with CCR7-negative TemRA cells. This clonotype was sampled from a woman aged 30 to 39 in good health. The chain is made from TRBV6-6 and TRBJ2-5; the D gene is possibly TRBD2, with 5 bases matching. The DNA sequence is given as TGTGCCAGCAGTTACGGAGGATTCTCGGAAGAGACCCAGTACTTC. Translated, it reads CASSYGGFSEETQYF.